This record looks at one TCR beta chain sequence and its context. This CDR3 has 11 residues. In germline, CDR1 is SGHVS, CDR2 FNYEAQ. V was trimmed by 5 bases and J by 2 bases, leaving 2 bases between them. PCR used 60 Vbeta primers and 13 Jbeta primers. Here immunoSEQ multiplex PCR was the method, and the copy in TCRdb shows in-frame clones only, minus some. The sample has approximately 150,000 clones, approximately 71% seen once; the top ten hold 5.4%. These data are taken from a study of cytomegalovirus exposure and HLA in healthy donors. The specimen was PBMCs. The clonotype was recovered from a woman aged 18-29 years in good health and CMV-seropositive. The chain links TRBV7-6 to TRBJ2-3; D gene ambiguous. This CDR3 is CASSLTDTQYF. The CDR3 coding sequence is TGTGCCAGCAGCCTCACAGATACGCAGTATTTT.